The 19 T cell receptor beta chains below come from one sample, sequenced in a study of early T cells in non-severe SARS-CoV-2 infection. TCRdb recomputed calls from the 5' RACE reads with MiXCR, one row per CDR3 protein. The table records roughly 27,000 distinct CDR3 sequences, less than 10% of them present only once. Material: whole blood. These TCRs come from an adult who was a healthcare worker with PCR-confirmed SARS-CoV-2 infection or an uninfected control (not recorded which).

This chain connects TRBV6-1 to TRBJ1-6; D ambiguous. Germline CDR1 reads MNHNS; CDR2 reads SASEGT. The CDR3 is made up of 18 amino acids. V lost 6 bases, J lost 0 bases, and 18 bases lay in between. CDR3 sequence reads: CASSVKHPGSSYNSPLHF. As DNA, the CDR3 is TGTGCCAGCAGCGTGAAGCATCCCGGGAGCTCCTATAATTCACCCCTCCACTTT.

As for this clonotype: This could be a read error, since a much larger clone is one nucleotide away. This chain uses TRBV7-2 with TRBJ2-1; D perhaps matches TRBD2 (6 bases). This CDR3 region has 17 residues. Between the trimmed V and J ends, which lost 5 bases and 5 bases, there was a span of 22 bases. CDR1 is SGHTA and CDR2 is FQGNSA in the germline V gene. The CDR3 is CASSPPVGEVGDNEQFF. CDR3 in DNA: TGTGCCAGCAGCCCCCCCGTTGGGGAGGTAGGCGACAATGAGCAGTTCTTC.

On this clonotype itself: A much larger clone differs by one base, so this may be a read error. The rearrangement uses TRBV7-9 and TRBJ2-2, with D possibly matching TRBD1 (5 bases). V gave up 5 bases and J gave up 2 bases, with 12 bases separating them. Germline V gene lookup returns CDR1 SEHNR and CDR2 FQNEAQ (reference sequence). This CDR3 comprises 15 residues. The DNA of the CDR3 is TGTGCCAGCAGCCTTGACCAGGGAAACACCGGGGAGCTGTTTTTT. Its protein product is CASSLDQGNTGELFF. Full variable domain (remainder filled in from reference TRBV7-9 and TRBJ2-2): DTGVSQNPRHKITKRGQNVTFRCDPISEHNRLYWYRQTLGQGPEFLTYFQNEAQLEKSRLLSDRFSAERPKGSFSTLEIQRTEQGDSAMYLCASSLDQGNTGELFFGEGSRLTVL.

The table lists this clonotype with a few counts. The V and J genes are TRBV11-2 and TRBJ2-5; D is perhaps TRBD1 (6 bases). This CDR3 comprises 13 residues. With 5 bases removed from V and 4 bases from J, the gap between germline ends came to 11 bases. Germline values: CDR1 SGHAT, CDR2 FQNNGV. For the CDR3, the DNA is TGTGCCAGCAGCCGAAGGGACATAGAGACCCAGTACTTC. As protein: CASSRRDIETQYF.

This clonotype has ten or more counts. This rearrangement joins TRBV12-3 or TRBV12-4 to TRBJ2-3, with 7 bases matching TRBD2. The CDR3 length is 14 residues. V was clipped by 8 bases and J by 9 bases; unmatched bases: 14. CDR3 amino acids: CASGRRDGEGTQYF. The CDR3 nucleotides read TGTGCCAGCGGCCGCCGGGACGGGGAGGGAACGCAGTATTTT.

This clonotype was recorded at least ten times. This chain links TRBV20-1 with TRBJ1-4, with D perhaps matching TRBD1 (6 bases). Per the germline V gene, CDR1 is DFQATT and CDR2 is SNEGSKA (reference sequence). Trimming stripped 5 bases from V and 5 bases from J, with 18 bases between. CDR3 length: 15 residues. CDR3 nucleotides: TGCAGTGCTGTTCAGGGAGGGGGGGGAAATGAAAAACTGTTTTTT. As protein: CSAVQGGGGNEKLFF.

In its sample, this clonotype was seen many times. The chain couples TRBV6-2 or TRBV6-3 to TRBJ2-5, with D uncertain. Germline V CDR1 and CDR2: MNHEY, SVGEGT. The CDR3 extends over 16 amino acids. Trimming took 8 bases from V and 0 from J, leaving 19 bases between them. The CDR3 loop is CASFLRLNPYQETQYF. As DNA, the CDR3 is TGTGCCAGCTTCTTACGACTCAACCCGTACCAAGAGACCCAGTACTTC.

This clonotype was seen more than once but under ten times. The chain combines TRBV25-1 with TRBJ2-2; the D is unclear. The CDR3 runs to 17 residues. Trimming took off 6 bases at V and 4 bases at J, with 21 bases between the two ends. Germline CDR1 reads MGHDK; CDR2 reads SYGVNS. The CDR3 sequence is CASSITQDKASTGELFF. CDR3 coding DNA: TGTGCCAGCAGCATAACCCAAGACAAGGCGAGCACCGGGGAGCTGTTTTTT.

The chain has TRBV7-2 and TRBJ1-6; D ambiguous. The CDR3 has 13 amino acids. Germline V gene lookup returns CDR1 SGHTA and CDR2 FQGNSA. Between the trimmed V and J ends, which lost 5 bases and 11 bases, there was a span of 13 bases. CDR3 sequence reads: CASSPSGFAPLHF. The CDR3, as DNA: TGTGCCAGCAGCCCATCGGGATTTGCACCCCTCCACTTT.

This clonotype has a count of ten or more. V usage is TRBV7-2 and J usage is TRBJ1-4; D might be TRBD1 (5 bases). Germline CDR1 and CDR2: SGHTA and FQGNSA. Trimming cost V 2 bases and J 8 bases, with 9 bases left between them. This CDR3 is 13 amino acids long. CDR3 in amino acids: CASSLTAGEKLFF. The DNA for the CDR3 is TGTGCCAGCAGCTTAACTGCAGGGGAAAAACTGTTTTTT.

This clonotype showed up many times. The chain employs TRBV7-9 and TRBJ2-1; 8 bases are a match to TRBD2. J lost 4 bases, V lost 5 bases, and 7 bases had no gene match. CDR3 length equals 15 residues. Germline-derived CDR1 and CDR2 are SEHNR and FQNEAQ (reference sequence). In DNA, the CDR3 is TGTGCCAGCAGCCTCACTAGCGGCTTTTACAATGAGCAGTTCTTC. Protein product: CASSLTSGFYNEQFF.

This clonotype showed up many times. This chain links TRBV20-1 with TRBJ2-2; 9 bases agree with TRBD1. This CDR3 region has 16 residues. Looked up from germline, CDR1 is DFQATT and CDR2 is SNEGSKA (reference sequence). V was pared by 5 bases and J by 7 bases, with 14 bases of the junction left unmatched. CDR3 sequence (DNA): TGCAGTGCTCCAATTCCCGGGACAGGGTCTAGCGGGGAGCTGTTTTTT. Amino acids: CSAPIPGTGSSGELFF.

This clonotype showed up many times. The CDR3 region is CASSRDIDNEKLFF. CDR3 in DNA: TGTGCCAGCAGCCGGGACATAGATAATGAAAAACTGTTTTTT. The chain employs TRBV7-9 and TRBJ1-4, with D possibly being TRBD1 (6 bases). The CDR3 contains 14 residues. Germline V lookup: CDR1 SEHNR, CDR2 FQNEAQ (reference sequence). The ends were cut back, 5 bases at V and 4 bases at J, with 11 bases in the middle. Together with reference TRBV7-9 and TRBJ1-4, the CDR3 gives the full variable domain: DTGVSQNPRHKITKRGQNVTFRCDPISEHNRLYWYRQTLGQGPEFLTYFQNEAQLEKSRLLSDRFSAERPKGSFSTLEIQRTEQGDSAMYLCASSRDIDNEKLFFGSGTQLSVL.

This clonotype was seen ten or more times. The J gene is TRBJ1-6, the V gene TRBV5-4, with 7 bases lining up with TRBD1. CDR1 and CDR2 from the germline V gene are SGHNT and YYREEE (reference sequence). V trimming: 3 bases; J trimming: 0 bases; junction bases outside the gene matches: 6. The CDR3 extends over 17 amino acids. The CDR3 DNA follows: TGTGCCAGCAGCTCGGGACAGTTCGACTCCTATAATTCACCCCTCCACTTT. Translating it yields CASSSGQFDSYNSPLHF.

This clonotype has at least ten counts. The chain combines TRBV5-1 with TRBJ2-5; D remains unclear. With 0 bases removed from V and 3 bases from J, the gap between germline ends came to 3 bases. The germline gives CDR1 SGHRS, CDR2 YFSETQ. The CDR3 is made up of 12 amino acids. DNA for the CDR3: TGCGCCAGCAGCTTGGCAGAAGAGACCCAGTACTTC. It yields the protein CASSLAEETQYF.

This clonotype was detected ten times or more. CDR3 sequence reads: CATSRDTDTQYF. The CDR3, as DNA: TGTGCCACCAGCAGGGACACAGATACGCAGTATTTT. The chain is built from TRBV15 and TRBJ2-3; D is undetermined. Trimming left V 3 bases short and J 2 bases short, with 3 bases between. CDR1 and CDR2 from the germline V gene are LNHNV and YYDKDF (reference sequence). This CDR3 is built from 12 residues.

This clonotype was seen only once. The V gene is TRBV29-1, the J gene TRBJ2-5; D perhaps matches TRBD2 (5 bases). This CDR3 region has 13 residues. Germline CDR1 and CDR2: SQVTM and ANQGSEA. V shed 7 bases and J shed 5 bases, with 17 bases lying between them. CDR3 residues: CSGKLGQGETQYF. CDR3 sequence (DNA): TGCAGCGGGAAACTAGGGCAAGGGGAGACCCAGTACTTC.

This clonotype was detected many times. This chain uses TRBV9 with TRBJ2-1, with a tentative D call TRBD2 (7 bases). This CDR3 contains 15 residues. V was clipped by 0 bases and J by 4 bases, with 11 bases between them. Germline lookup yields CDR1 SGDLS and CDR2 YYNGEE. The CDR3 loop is CASSVGAGAYNEQFF. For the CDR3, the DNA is TGTGCCAGCAGCGTAGGGGCGGGGGCTTACAATGAGCAGTTCTTC.

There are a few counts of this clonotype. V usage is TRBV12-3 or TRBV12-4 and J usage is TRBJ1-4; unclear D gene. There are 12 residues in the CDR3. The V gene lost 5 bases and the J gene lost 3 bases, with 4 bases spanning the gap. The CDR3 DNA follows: TGTGCCAGCAGTCCTGCTAATGAAAAACTGTTTTTT. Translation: CASSPANEKLFF.